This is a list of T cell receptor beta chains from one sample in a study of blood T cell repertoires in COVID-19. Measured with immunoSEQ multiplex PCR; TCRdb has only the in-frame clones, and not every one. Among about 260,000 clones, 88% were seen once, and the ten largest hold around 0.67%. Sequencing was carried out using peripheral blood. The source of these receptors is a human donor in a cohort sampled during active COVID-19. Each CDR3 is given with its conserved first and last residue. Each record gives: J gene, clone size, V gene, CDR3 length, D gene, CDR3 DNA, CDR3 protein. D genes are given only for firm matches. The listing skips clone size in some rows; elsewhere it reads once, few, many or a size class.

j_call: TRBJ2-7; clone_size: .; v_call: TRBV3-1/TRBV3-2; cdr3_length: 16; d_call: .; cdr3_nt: TGTGCCAGCAGCCAAGAATCGGACTACCTACCCTACGAGCAGTACTTC; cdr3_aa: CASSQESDYLPYEQYF
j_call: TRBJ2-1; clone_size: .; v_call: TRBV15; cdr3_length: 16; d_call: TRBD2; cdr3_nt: TGTGCCACCAGCTCCCCCGGGACTAGTGTCGGGGATGAGCAGTTCTTC; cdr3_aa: CATSSPGTSVGDEQFF
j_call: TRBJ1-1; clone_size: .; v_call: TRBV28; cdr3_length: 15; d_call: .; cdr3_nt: TGTGCCAGCAGTCACGGACAGCATATGAACACTGAAGCTTTCTTT; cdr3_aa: CASSHGQHMNTEAFF
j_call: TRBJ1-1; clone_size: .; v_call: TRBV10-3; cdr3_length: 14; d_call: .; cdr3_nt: TGTGCCATCGGTGAGGGGACACCAAACACTGAAGCTTTCTTT; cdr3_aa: CAIGEGTPNTEAFF
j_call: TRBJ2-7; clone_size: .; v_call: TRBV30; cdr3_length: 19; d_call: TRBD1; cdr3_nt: TGTGCCTGGAGTGTAGGGCAGGGGGCGCTTTCGGGTCTAAAGTCCGAGCAGTACTTC; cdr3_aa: CAWSVGQGALSGLKSEQYF
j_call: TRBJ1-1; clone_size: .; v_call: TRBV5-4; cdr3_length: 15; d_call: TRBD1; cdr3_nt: TGTGCCAGCAGCTTAGGGACAGGGGGCGCAGCTGAAGCTTTCTTT; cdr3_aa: CASSLGTGGAAEAFF
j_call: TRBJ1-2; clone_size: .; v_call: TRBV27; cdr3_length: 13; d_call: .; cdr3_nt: TGTGCCAGCAGTCGGACAGACTCCTATGGCTACACCTTC; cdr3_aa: CASSRTDSYGYTF
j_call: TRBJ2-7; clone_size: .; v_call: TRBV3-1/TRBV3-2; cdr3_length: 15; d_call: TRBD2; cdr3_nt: TGTGCCAGCAGCCCCACGGGACTAGGGGCCTACGAGCAGTACTTC; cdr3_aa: CASSPTGLGAYEQYF
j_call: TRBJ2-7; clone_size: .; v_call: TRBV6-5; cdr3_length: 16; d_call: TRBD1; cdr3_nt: TGTGCCAGCAGTTACTCGATAGGGACAGGGTTACACGAGCAGTACTTC; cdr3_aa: CASSYSIGTGLHEQYF
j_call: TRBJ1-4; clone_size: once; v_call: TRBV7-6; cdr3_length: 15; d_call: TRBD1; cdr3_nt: TGTGCCAGCAGCTCCAGACAGGGGGCCGATGAAAAACTGTTTTTT; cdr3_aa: CASSSRQGADEKLFF
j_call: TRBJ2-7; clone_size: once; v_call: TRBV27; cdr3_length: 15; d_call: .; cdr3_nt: TGTGCCAGCAGCCCTGGGCTGCCCGCCTCCTACGAGCAGTACTTC; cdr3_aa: CASSPGLPASYEQYF
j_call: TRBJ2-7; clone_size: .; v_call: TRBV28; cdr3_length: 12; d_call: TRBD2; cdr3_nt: TGTGCCAGCAGAACTAGCGGTTACGAGCAGTACTTC; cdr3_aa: CASRTSGYEQYF
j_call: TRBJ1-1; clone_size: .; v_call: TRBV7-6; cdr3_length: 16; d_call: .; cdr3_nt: TGTGCCAGCAGCTCATCCAGCTTCCGGAGGGACACTGAAGCTTTCTTT; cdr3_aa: CASSSSSFRRDTEAFF
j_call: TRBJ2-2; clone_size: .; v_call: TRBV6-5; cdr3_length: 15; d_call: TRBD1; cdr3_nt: TGTGCCAGCAGTACCCGGGACAGAGACACCGGGGAGCTGTTTTTT; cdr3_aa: CASSTRDRDTGELFF
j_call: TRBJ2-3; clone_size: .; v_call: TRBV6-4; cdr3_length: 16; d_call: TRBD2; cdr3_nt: TGTGCCAGCAGCTCTCACCCCGGGACTAGCAGTGATACGCAGTATTTT; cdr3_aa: CASSSHPGTSSDTQYF
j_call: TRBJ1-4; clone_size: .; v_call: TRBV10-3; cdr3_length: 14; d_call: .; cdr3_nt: TGTGCCATCAGTGTAGGAGGAACTAATGAAAAACTGTTTTTT; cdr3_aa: CAISVGGTNEKLFF
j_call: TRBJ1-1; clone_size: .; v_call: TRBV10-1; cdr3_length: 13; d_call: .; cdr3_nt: TGCGCCAGCAGTGAGTCATATCGGACTGAAGCTTTCTTT; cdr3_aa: CASSESYRTEAFF
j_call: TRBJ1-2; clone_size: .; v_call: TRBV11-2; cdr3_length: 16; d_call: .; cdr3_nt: TGTGCCAGCAGCTTAAATTCCCAGGGTTTTAACTATGGCTACACCTTC; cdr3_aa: CASSLNSQGFNYGYTF
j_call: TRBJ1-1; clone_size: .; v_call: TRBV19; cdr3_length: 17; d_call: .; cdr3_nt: TGTGCCAGTAGTTGGGCGGGGGGTGGCCGATCCAGCGCTGAAGCTTTCTTT; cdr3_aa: CASSWAGGGRSSAEAFF
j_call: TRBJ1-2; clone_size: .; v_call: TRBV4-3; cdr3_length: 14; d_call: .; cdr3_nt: TGCGCCAGCAGCCAAGATCGACATGGAGGTGGCTACACCTTC; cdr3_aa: CASSQDRHGGGYTF
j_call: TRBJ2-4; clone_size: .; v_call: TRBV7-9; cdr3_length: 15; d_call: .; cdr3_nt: TGTGCCAGCAGCTTAGATCAGGGGCCTCGAAACATTCAGTACTTC; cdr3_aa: CASSLDQGPRNIQYF
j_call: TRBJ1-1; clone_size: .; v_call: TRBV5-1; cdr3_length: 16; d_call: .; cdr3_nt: TGCGCCAGCAGCTCCCAGGGTCCGCAGGTGAACACTGAAGCTTTCTTT; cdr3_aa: CASSSQGPQVNTEAFF
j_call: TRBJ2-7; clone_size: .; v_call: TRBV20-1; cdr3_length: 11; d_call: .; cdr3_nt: TGCAGTGCTAGAGGGAGAGTACTACAGTACTTC; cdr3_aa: CSARGRVLQYF
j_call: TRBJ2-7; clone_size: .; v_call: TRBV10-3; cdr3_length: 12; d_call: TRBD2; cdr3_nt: TGTGCCATGGGGACTAGCGGGTACGAGCAGTACTTC; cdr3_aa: CAMGTSGYEQYF
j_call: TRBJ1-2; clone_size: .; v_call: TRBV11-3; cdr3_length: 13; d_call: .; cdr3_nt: TGTGCCAGCAGCCAGGGAGGTAACTATGGCTACACCTTC; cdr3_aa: CASSQGGNYGYTF
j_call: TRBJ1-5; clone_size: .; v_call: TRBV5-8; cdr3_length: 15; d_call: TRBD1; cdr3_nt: TGTGCCAGCAGCCAGGGACAGGTACTCAATCAGCCCCAGCATTTT; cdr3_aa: CASSQGQVLNQPQHF
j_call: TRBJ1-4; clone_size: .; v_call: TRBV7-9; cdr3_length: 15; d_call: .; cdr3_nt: TGTGCCAGCAGCCTCACCGGGACACTTAATGAAAAACTGTTTTTT; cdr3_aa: CASSLTGTLNEKLFF
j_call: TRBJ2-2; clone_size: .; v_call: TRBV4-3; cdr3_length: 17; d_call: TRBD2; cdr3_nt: TGCGCCAGCAGCCAAGGGGTCGGGCTAGCGGACACCGGGGAGCTGTTTTTT; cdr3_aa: CASSQGVGLADTGELFF
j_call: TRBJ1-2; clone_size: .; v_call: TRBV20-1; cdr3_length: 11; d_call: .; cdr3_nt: TGCTCCCCTCGGGGGGATGATGGCTACACCTTC; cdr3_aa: CSPRGDDGYTF
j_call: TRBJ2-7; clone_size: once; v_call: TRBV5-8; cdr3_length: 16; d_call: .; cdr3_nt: TGTGCCAGCAGCTTGGGCGACACCACAGGGTCCTACGAGCAGTACTTC; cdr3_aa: CASSLGDTTGSYEQYF
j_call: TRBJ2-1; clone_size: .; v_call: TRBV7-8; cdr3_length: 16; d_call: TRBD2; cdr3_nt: TGTGCCAGCAGCCCCCCGGGGACTAGCGATAGGAATGAGCAGTTCTTC; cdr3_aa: CASSPPGTSDRNEQFF
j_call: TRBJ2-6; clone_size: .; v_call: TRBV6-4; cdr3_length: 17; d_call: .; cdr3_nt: TGTGCCAGCAGTGACTCGAGAGGCGGCCCTGGGGCCAACGTCCTGACTTTC; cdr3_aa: CASSDSRGGPGANVLTF
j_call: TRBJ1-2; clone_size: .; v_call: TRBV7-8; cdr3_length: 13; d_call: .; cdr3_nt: TGTGCCAGCAGCTTTACAGGGCTTGTTGGCTACACCTTC; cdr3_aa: CASSFTGLVGYTF
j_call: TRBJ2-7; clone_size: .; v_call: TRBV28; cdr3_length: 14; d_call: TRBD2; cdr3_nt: TGTGCCATCTCCCCAGCGGGAGCTCCCTACGAGCAGTACTTC; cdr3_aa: CAISPAGAPYEQYF
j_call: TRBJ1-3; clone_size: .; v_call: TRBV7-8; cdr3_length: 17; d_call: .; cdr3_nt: TGTGCCAGCAGCTTAGTACGTCCGAGTTACTCTGGAAACACCATATATTTT; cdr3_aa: CASSLVRPSYSGNTIYF
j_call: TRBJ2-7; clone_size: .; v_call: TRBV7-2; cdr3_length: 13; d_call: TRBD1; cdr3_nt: TGTGCCAGCAGCTTGAGGGGGCCCAACGAGCAGTACTTC; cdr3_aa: CASSLRGPNEQYF
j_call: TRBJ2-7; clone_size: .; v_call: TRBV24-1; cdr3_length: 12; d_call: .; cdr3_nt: TGTGCCACCACCGGGACTGGATACGAGCAGTACTTC; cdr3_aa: CATTGTGYEQYF
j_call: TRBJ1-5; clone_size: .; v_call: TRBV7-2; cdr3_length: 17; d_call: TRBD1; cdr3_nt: TGTGCCAGCAGCCCGAAGGGGGACAGGGGCGCGAATCAGCCCCAGCATTTT; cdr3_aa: CASSPKGDRGANQPQHF
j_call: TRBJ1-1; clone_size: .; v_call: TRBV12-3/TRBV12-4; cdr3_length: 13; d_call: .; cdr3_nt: TGTGCCAGCAGTTTAACGGCGACGGGAGAAGCTTTCTTT; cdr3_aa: CASSLTATGEAFF
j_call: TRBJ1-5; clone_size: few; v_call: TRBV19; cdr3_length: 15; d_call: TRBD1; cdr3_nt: TGTGCCAGTAGTATGGCAACAGGGGTGAATCAGCCCCAGCATTTT; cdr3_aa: CASSMATGVNQPQHF
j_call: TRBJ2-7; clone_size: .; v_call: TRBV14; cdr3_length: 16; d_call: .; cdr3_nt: TGTGCCAGCAGCCAGTACACTACCAGCCGCTCCTACGAGCAGTACTTC; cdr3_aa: CASSQYTTSRSYEQYF
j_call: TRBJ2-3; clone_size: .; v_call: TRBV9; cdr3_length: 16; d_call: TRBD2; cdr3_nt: TGTGCCAGCAGCATCTCGCTAGCGGGGGGGCGGGATACGCAGTATTTT; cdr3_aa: CASSISLAGGRDTQYF
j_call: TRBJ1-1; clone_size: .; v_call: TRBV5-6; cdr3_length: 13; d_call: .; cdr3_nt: TGTGCCAGCAGCTTGGGTGAGTGGACTGAAGCTTTCTTT; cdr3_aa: CASSLGEWTEAFF
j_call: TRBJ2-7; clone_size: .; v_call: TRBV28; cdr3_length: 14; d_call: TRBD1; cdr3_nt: TGTGCCAGCAGTTTACGGACAGGGAACTACGAGCAGTACTTC; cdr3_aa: CASSLRTGNYEQYF
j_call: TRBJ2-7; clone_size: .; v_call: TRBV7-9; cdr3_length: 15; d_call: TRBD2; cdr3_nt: TGTGCCAGCAGCCTATCTGGGACTAGCGAAGGCGAGCAGTACTTC; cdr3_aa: CASSLSGTSEGEQYF
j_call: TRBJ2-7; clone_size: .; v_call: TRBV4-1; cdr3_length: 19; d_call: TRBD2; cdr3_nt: TGCGCCAGCAGCCAAGATAAAGGGACTAGCGGGAAAACCTTCTACGAGCAGTACTTC; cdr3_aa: CASSQDKGTSGKTFYEQYF
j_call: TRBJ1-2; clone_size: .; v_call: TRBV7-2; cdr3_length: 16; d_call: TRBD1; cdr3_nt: TGTGCCAGCAGCTCGAAAGCAGGGGGGTTGGGATATGGCTACACCTTC; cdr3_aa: CASSSKAGGLGYGYTF
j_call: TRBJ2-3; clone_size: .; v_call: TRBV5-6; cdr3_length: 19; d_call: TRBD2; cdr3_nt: TGTGCCAGCAGCTTGTATTTTTTTGGTTGGACTAGCGGCACAGATACGCAGTATTTT; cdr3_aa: CASSLYFFGWTSGTDTQYF
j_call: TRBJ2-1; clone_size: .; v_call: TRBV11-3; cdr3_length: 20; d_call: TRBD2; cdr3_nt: TGTGCCAGCAGCTTAGATAGGAGCGGACTAGCGGGGCCAGCCTACAATGAGCAGTTCTTC; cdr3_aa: CASSLDRSGLAGPAYNEQFF
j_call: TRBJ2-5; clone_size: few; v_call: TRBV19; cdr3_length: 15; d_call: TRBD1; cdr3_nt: TGTGCCAGTAGCCCGGGACAGGGTCGCCAAGAGACCCAGTACTTC; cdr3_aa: CASSPGQGRQETQYF
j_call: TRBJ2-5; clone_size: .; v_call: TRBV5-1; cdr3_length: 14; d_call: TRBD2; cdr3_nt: TGCGCCAGCAGCGGATTTAGCGGGGCGGAGACCCAGTACTTC; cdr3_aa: CASSGFSGAETQYF
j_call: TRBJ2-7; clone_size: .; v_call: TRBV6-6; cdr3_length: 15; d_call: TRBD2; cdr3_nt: TGTGCCAGCAGCCCGGGGGGGGTGGGAACCTACGAGCAGTACTTC; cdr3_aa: CASSPGGVGTYEQYF
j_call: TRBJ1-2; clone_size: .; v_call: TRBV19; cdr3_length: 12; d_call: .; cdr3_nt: TGTGCCAGTAACACGGGGAACTATGGCTACACCTTC; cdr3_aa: CASNTGNYGYTF
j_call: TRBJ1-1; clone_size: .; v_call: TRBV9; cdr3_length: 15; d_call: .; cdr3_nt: TGTGCCAGCAGCGTAGCAGGGAAGGGGAACACTGAAGCTTTCTTT; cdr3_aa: CASSVAGKGNTEAFF
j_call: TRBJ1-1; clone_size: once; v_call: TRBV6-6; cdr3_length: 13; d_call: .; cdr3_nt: TGTGCCAGCAGTTACGCCAGAAACACTGAAGCTTTCTTT; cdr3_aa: CASSYARNTEAFF